The 30 T cell receptor beta chains listed next were all sequenced from one sample in a study of CD8 T cells in ankylosing spondylitis. TCRdb re-called the 5' RACE reads through MiXCR, storing one row per CDR3 protein. The sample includes a few hundred thousand distinct CDR3 sequences, around a tenth of them seen just once. The sample comprised blood, either unsorted or a sorted T cell fraction (not recorded which). The receptors were gathered from a male donor with ankylosing spondylitis or in good health (not recorded which).

This chain connects TRBV19 to TRBJ2-2, with D uncertain. Trimming took 3 bases from V and 3 from J, leaving 8 bases between them. Germline V gene sequence: CDR1 LNHDA, CDR2 SQIVND (reference sequence). The CDR3 has 14 residues. In DNA form, the CDR3 reads TGTGCCAGTAGTATCGTAAGAGACACCGGGGAGCTGTTTTTT. As protein: CASSIVRDTGELFF.

This clonotype came up many times. The rearrangement uses TRBV25-1 and TRBJ2-7; 12 bases are shared with TRBD1. This CDR3 spans 16 amino acids. V shed 4 bases, J shed 5 bases, and the junction held 9 bases outside the gene matches. Germline CDR1 MGHDK, CDR2 SYGVNS. In nucleotides, the CDR3 is TGTGCCAGCAGTGGGTCCGGGACAGGGGGCGCCAACGAGCAGTACTTC. Encoded protein: CASSGSGTGGANEQYF.

This clonotype was counted ten times or more. J is TRBJ1-2 and V is TRBV20-1; TRBD1 matches at 7 bases. The CDR3 length is 13 residues. V was clipped by 5 bases and J by 1 base; unmatched bases: 4. Germline-derived CDR1 and CDR2 are DFQATT and SNEGSKA (reference sequence). CDR3 nucleotides: TGCAGTGCTCGACAGGGACTTAACTATGGCTACACCTTC. It is translated as CSARQGLNYGYTF.

This rearrangement joins TRBV20-1 to TRBJ2-5; D unresolved. V was clipped by 5 bases and J by 2 bases, with 12 bases between them. Germline CDR1 is DFQATT and CDR2 is SNEGSKA (reference sequence). There are 13 residues in the CDR3. CDR3 nucleotides: TGCAGTGCTCATCAGAGACAACAAGAGACCCAGTACTTC. Its translation: CSAHQRQQETQYF.

V gene TRBV12-3 or TRBV12-4 combines with J gene TRBJ2-3; 10 bases align to TRBD2. Germline trimming cut 6 bases from V and 6 bases from J; bases unmatched to any gene: 3. CDR3 length: 13 residues. DNA of the CDR3: TGTGCCAGCAGCCTTAGCGGGGGGGATACGCAGTATTTT. It translates to CASSLSGGDTQYF.

This clonotype was counted at least ten times. CDR3 protein: CASSSSRGVQYF. The CDR3 bases are TGTGCCAGCAGCTCATCACGAGGCGTGCAGTACTTC. The chain has TRBV5-5 and TRBJ2-7; D is uncertain. The CDR3 contains 12 residues. Per the germline V gene, CDR1 is SGHKS and CDR2 is YYEKEE (reference sequence). Trimming cost V 3 bases and J 9 bases, with 13 bases left between them.

This clonotype showed up just once. The chain employs TRBV9 and TRBJ1-1; TRBD1 aligns across 7 bases. Germline CDR1 reads SGDLS; CDR2 reads YYNGEE. The CDR3 runs 14 residues. J gave up 2 bases and V 3 bases, and 4 bases lay outside the gene matches. CDR3 sequence reads: CASSGGDSNTEAFF. Here the CDR3 DNA reads TGTGCCAGCAGCGGGGGGGACAGTAACACTGAAGCTTTCTTT.

In this sample, this clonotype turned up a few times. J is TRBJ2-5 and V is TRBV11-2; D uncertain. Germline assignment: CDR1 SGHAT and CDR2 FQNNGV. The V gene lost 5 bases and the J gene lost 3 bases, with 10 bases spanning the gap. The CDR3 has 13 residues. The CDR3 DNA follows: TGTGCCAGCAGCCACGACTGGAAAGAGACCCAGTACTTC. This sequence encodes CASSHDWKETQYF.

This clonotype was seen repeatedly, ten times or more. The V and J genes are TRBV6-1 and TRBJ2-1; TRBD2 matches 7 bases. Germline values: CDR1 MNHNS, CDR2 SASEGT. Trimming removed 3 bases from V and 5 bases from J; junction bases left unmatched: 7. CDR3 length: 15 amino acids. CDR3 protein: CASSEGRGIDNEQFF. Written as DNA, the CDR3 is TGTGCCAGCAGTGAGGGGCGGGGGATCGACAATGAGCAGTTCTTC.

The V gene is TRBV7-3, the J gene TRBJ2-1; a possible D gene is TRBD2 (5 bases). The germline V and J ends were trimmed by 2 bases and 10 bases, with 9 bases remaining between them. CDR1 is SGHTA and CDR2 is FQGTGA in the germline V gene. The CDR3 has 12 residues. Written as DNA, the CDR3 is TGTGCCAGCAGCTTAGTGGGAGAGGAGCAGTTCTTC. Translation gives CASSLVGEEQFF.

This clonotype came up many times. The genes are TRBV6-1 and TRBJ2-4; TRBD2 is a possible D gene (5 bases). Germline V lookup: CDR1 MNHNS, CDR2 SASEGT. V gave up 8 bases and J gave up 0 bases, with 11 bases separating them. CDR3 size: 14 residues. The chain's CDR3 is CASQDGVAKNIQYF. DNA of the CDR3: TGTGCCAGCCAGGACGGGGTAGCCAAAAACATTCAGTACTTC.

This clonotype was counted at least ten times. The chain combines TRBV20-1 with TRBJ1-1; D possibly corresponds to TRBD1 (6 bases). The germline V and J ends were trimmed by 1 base and 3 bases, with 12 bases remaining between them. Per germline, CDR1 DFQATT and CDR2 SNEGSKA (reference sequence). This CDR3 contains 14 residues. CDR3 nucleotides: TGCAGTGCTAGAGGTCCGGACAGCGACACTGAAGCTTTCTTT. Its protein product is CSARGPDSDTEAFF.

Many counts were recorded for this clonotype. The chain recombines TRBV6-5 with TRBJ1-6, with D possibly matching TRBD1 (5 bases). The CDR3 sequence is 15 residues long. Germline V CDR1 and CDR2: MNHEY, SVGAGI. V was cut by 0 bases and J by 7 bases, with 10 bases left in between. The CDR3 nucleotides are TGTGCCAGCAGTTACTCGACAGACGGAAATTCACCCCTCCACTTT. Protein product: CASSYSTDGNSPLHF.

This clonotype was detected many times. The chain employs TRBV12-3 or TRBV12-4 and TRBJ1-1; D remains unclear. V was pared by 1 base and J by 4 bases, with 7 bases between. The CDR3 is made up of 13 amino acids. CDR3 sequence: CASSLDPPTEAFF. In DNA, the CDR3 is TGTGCCAGCAGTTTAGACCCGCCCACTGAAGCTTTCTTT.

Ten or more counts support this clonotype. The chain joins TRBV5-1 to TRBJ2-3, with 8 bases that match TRBD2. The V segment lost 0 bases and the J segment 0 bases; nucleotides outside the gene matches: 3. The CDR3 is 16 amino acids. Germline V gene data show CDR1 as SGHRS and CDR2 as YFSETQ. In DNA form, the CDR3 reads TGCGCCAGCAGCTTGGATACTAGCGGCAGCACAGATACGCAGTATTTT. Translated, it gives CASSLDTSGSTDTQYF.

There are many counts of this clonotype. The rearrangement uses TRBV20-1 and TRBJ1-1, with D perhaps TRBD1 (5 bases). The CDR3 length is 14 residues. Germline V CDR1 and CDR2: DFQATT, SNEGSKA (reference sequence). Trimming pared 3 bases from V and 0 bases from J, leaving 11 bases between. CDR3 in amino acids: CSARGPGMNTEAFF. The CDR3, as DNA: TGCAGTGCTAGGGGACCGGGTATGAACACTGAAGCTTTCTTT.

This clonotype was picked up many times. The genes are TRBV29-1 and TRBJ2-1, with 8 bases aligning to TRBD2. The CDR3 contains 15 residues. Germline lookup yields CDR1 SQVTM and CDR2 ANQGSEA. The V segment lost 4 bases and the J segment 7 bases; nucleotides outside the gene matches: 12. This CDR3 is CSVAGLAEFGNEQFF. CDR3 DNA sequence: TGCAGCGTTGCTGGACTAGCTGAGTTTGGGAATGAGCAGTTCTTC.

The genes are TRBV2 and TRBJ2-7; TRBD1 agrees at 7 bases. J lost 3 bases, V lost 8 bases, and 7 bases had no gene match. Germline V gives CDR1 SNHLY, CDR2 FYNNEI. The CDR3 totals 13 residues. The CDR3 protein is CASWTGRNYEQYF. Here the CDR3 DNA reads TGTGCCAGCTGGACAGGACGGAACTACGAGCAGTACTTC.

This clonotype was seen at least ten times. The chain carries TRBV19 and TRBJ1-5; a possible D gene is TRBD1 (5 bases). The V gene's germline CDR1 is LNHDA and CDR2 SQIVND (reference sequence). With 9 bases removed from V and 1 base from J, the gap between germline ends came to 19 bases. CDR3 length: 16 residues. The CDR3, as DNA: TGTGCCAGCAAGGCCCTGGACATACTGAGCAATCAGCCCCAGCATTTT. Protein product: CASKALDILSNQPQHF.

This clonotype was detected many times. The chain joins TRBV10-3 to TRBJ2-7; 8 bases line up with TRBD2. Per germline, CDR1 ENHRY and CDR2 SYGVKD. The CDR3 has 12 amino acids. The CDR3 DNA follows: TGTGGGTCCGGGAGGGGTTATGAGGAGCAGTACTTC. Protein product: CGSGRGYEEQYF.

This clonotype was detected many times. V usage is TRBV5-1 and J usage is TRBJ2-2, with 11 bases lining up with TRBD2. CDR1 is SGHRS and CDR2 is YFSETQ in the germline V gene. This CDR3 spans 16 amino acids. The V and J ends lost 4 bases and 4 bases, in that order; junction bases with no gene match: 6. The DNA of the CDR3 is TGCGCCAGCAGCCCCGGGACTAGCGGAACCACCGGGGAGCTGTTTTTT. Residues: CASSPGTSGTTGELFF.

The chain links TRBV9 to TRBJ1-2; unclear D gene. Germline lookup yields CDR1 SGDLS and CDR2 YYNGEE. The V gene lost 0 bases and the J gene lost 2 bases, with 5 bases spanning the gap. The CDR3 extends over 13 amino acids. The CDR3: CASSVAGNYGYTF. The CDR3 DNA sequence: TGTGCCAGCAGCGTAGCTGGGAACTATGGCTACACCTTC. The entire variable domain, with the rest obtained from reference TRBV9 and TRBJ1-2, is as follows: DSGVTQTPKHLITATGQRVTLRCSPRSGDLSVYWYQQSLDQGLQFLIQYYNGEERAKGNILERFSAQQFPDLHSELNLSSLELGDSALYFCASSVAGNYGYTFGSGTRLTVV.

This clonotype was seen repeatedly, ten times or more. This rearrangement joins TRBV7-6 to TRBJ2-5; no clear D gene. Germline CDR1 reads SGHVS; CDR2 reads FNYEAQ. The CDR3 is 14 residues long. Trimming took off 2 bases at V and 1 base at J, with 8 bases between the two ends. This CDR3 reads CASSLHGGQETQYF. The CDR3 DNA reads as TGTGCCAGCAGCTTACATGGCGGCCAAGAGACCCAGTACTTC. The variable domain in full, completed from reference TRBV7-6 and TRBJ2-5, reads GAGVSQSPRYKVTKRGQDVALRCDPISGHVSLYWYRQALGQGPEFLTYFNYEAQQDKSGLPNDRFSAERPEGSISTLTIQRTEQRDSAMYRCASSLHGGQETQYFGPGTRLLVL.

This clonotype was observed at least ten times. The chain recombines TRBV5-1 with TRBJ1-1; D is undetermined. CDR1 SGHRS and CDR2 YFSETQ come from the germline V gene. This CDR3 is built from 13 residues. The V and J ends lost 0 bases and 3 bases respectively, with 6 bases between them. The CDR3 DNA reads TGCGCCAGCAGCTTGGCCGAGTACACTGAAGCTTTCTTT. Encoded protein: CASSLAEYTEAFF.

This clonotype was seen a handful of times. The rearrangement links TRBV3-1 to TRBJ1-4, with D unclear. Germline CDR1 reads LGHDT; CDR2 reads YNNKEL (reference sequence). The CDR3 spans 14 residues. V lost 4 bases and J 8 bases, leaving 14 bases between the germline ends. The CDR3 spells CASSLRPGREKLFF. For the CDR3, the DNA is TGTGCCAGCAGCCTGCGCCCGGGTAGGGAAAAACTGTTTTTT.

This clonotype was counted at least ten times. The rearrangement links TRBV12-3 or TRBV12-4 to TRBJ2-3; 11 bases match TRBD2. The junction had 6 bases not matched to a gene; V was cut back by 6 bases and J by 4 bases. This CDR3 is 15 amino acids long. The CDR3 sequence: CASRPIAGGSDTQYF. In nucleotides, the CDR3 is TGTGCCAGCAGACCAATAGCGGGAGGGTCAGATACGCAGTATTTT.

At least ten counts were recorded for this clonotype. The chain employs TRBV20-1 and TRBJ2-5; no firm D call. V was pared by 3 bases and J by 4 bases, with 9 bases between. Germline assignment: CDR1 DFQATT and CDR2 SNEGSKA (reference sequence). The CDR3 runs 12 residues. In DNA form, the CDR3 reads TGCAGTGCTAGTAGTCTGCTAGAGACCCAGTACTTC. This gives the protein CSASSLLETQYF.

In this sample, this clonotype turned up many times. This rearrangement joins TRBV5-1 to TRBJ2-3; weak D call: TRBD2 (5 bases). There are 15 residues in the CDR3. Germline V gives CDR1 SGHRS, CDR2 YFSETQ. V lost 7 bases and J lost 2, with 17 bases in between. The CDR3 DNA reads TGCGCCAGCTCGCCGGTGGGGAGAGCCACAGATACGCAGTATTTT. It encodes CASSPVGRATDTQYF.

This chain joins TRBV27 and TRBJ1-5, with D maybe TRBD1 (6 bases). From germline, CDR1 is MNHEY and CDR2 SMNVEV (reference sequence). The CDR3 spans 14 residues. V shed 5 bases and J shed 6 bases, with 14 bases lying between them. CDR3 DNA sequence: TGTGCCAGCAGTCGGGGGCACGGGAGTCAGCCCCAGCATTTT. Translating it yields CASSRGHGSQPQHF.

The sample holds many counts of this clonotype. The genes are TRBV24-1 and TRBJ2-5; D ambiguous. The CDR3 sequence is 14 residues long. In germline, CDR1 is KGHDR, CDR2 SFDVKD. V lost 0 bases to trimming and J lost 5 bases, with 9 bases between them. The CDR3 spells CATSDLDKGETQYF. CDR3 bases: TGTGCCACCAGTGATTTGGATAAAGGCGAGACCCAGTACTTC.